This entry features one T cell receptor beta chain sequence. Its antigen is currently unknown. These data are taken from a study of cytomegalovirus exposure and HLA in healthy donors. Primers for the PCR totalled 60 Vbeta and 13 Jbeta. Repertoires were generated with immunoSEQ multiplex PCR, while TCRdb's copy carries only in-frame clones and drops some. The sample holds roughly 120,000 clones, approximately 80% seen once. Study-wide results and caveats: Within an earlier analysis, most TCR beta V segments proved productive either about 90% or about 30% of the time.

The CDR3 runs to 11 residues. Germline V gene data show CDR1 as KGHSH and CDR2 as LQKENI. Trimming shortened V by 5 bases and J by 1 base, and 3 bases separated the two germline ends. The sample was PBMCs. The chain joins TRBV18 to TRBJ2-7; no firm D call. This TCR derives from a woman between 40 and 55 years old in good health and CMV-seropositive. CDR3 bases: TGTGCCAGCTCATCGTCCTACGAGCAGTACTTC. The encoded protein is CASSSSYEQYF.